Listed here are 21 T cell receptor beta chains from one sample, sequenced in a study of blood T cells in healthy people across ages. Combining a sample-barcoded 5' primer with a J-beta primer mix, a second PCR ran for roughly 7 to 11 cycles. TCRdb fed the 5' RACE reads into MiXCR, producing one record per CDR3 protein. The table shows about 1,600,000 distinct CDR3 sequences, with roughly 40% occurring only once. Specimen: blood. All receptors derive from a woman aged 18-35 years in good health.

This clonotype was seen a few times. The rearrangement uses TRBV6-1 and TRBJ2-3; D call uncertain. Germline assignment: CDR1 MNHNS and CDR2 SASEGT. CDR3 size: 13 residues. The ends were cut back, 5 bases at V and 4 bases at J, with 10 bases in the middle. This CDR3 reads CASSQMVADTQYF. The CDR3 DNA reads as TGTGCCAGCAGTCAGATGGTGGCAGATACGCAGTATTTT.

The chain employs TRBV20-1 and TRBJ2-7; no definite D call. The CDR3 covers 12 residues. Trimming took 0 bases from V and 6 from J, leaving 9 bases between them. Germline loops: CDR1 DFQATT, CDR2 SNEGSKA (reference sequence). Here the CDR3 reads CSARDGLAEQYF. For the CDR3, the DNA is TGCAGTGCTAGAGATGGGTTGGCCGAGCAGTACTTC.

The chain joins TRBV29-1 to TRBJ1-2; 7 bases line up with TRBD1. This CDR3 is 12 amino acids long. Germline loops: CDR1 SQVTM, CDR2 ANQGSEA. The V and J ends lost 4 bases and 6 bases, in that order; junction bases with no gene match: 5. The CDR3 loop reads CSVGVGGHGYTF. The CDR3 DNA is TGCAGCGTTGGGGTAGGGGGCCATGGCTACACCTTC.

This clonotype was picked up a small number of times. The chain joins TRBV18 to TRBJ1-2; no reliable D call. V lost 6 bases, J lost 3 bases, and 11 bases lay in between. The CDR3 is 13 amino acids. Per germline, CDR1 KGHSH and CDR2 LQKENI. CDR3 bases: TGTGCCAGCTCTCCGGGTGTTGACTATGGCTACACCTTC. As protein: CASSPGVDYGYTF.

This clonotype was observed a handful of times. V and J are TRBV12-3 or TRBV12-4 and TRBJ1-2, with 9 bases aligning to TRBD1. J lost 5 bases, V lost 6 bases, and 7 bases had no gene match. The CDR3 spans 14 residues. CDR3 DNA: TGTGCCAGCAGCGGGACAGGGTTAGGGTATGGCTACACCTTC. Protein sequence: CASSGTGLGYGYTF.

This chain uses TRBV10-1 with TRBJ2-5; perhaps TRBD2 as D (6 bases). The V end lost 6 bases, the J end lost 11 bases, and 28 bases lay between the germline ends. The CDR3 is made up of 16 amino acids. Germline CDR1 reads WNHNN; CDR2 reads SYGVQD (reference sequence). The CDR3 here is CASSLDYVGSYNEQYF. CDR3 DNA sequence: TGCGCCAGCAGCTTGGACTATGTAGGATCCTACAATGAGCAGTACTTC.

The rearrangement joins TRBV20-1 to TRBJ2-3; TRBD2 aligns across 8 bases. The CDR3 covers 18 residues. After removal of 1 base from V and 6 bases from J, the junction contained 18 bases not matched to a gene. The V gene's germline CDR1 is DFQATT and CDR2 SNEGSKA (reference sequence). The CDR3 loop is CSARVPQKGLEMPDTQYF. In DNA form, the CDR3 reads TGCAGTGCTAGAGTACCTCAGAAGGGACTAGAAATGCCGGATACGCAGTATTTT.

This clonotype occurred a few times. The chain combines TRBV5-6 with TRBJ2-1; either TRBD1 or TRBD2 may fit D (6 bases each). V was pared by 3 bases and J by 11 bases, with 21 bases between. This CDR3 spans 15 amino acids. Looked up from germline, CDR1 is SGHDT and CDR2 is YYEEEE. CDR3 bases: TGTGCCAGCAGCTGGGGGGCGGACTCCTCCGGGAAGCAGTTCTTC. It specifies CASSWGADSSGKQFF.

This clonotype has a handful of counts. The J gene is TRBJ1-2, the V gene TRBV4-1, with 10 bases lining up with TRBD1. With V trimmed by 4 bases and J by 1 base, 3 bases remained unmatched. The CDR3 is made up of 15 amino acids. In germline, CDR1 is MGHRA, CDR2 YSYEKL. The CDR3 is CASSRGQGVNYGYTF. CDR3 DNA: TGCGCCAGCAGCCGCGGACAGGGGGTTAACTATGGCTACACCTTC.

This clonotype was detected once. The V gene is TRBV27, the J gene TRBJ2-1; the match to TRBD1 covers 8 bases. Germline-derived CDR1 and CDR2 are MNHEY and SMNVEV (reference sequence). This CDR3 spans 14 amino acids. V shed 5 bases and J 4 bases; nucleotides not matched to a gene: 4. CDR3 protein: CASSRQGQYNEQFF. The CDR3 DNA reads TGTGCCAGCAGTCGACAGGGGCAGTACAATGAGCAGTTCTTC.

This clonotype was detected only once. The chain is built from TRBV12-3 or TRBV12-4 and TRBJ2-5; D may correspond to TRBD1 or TRBD2 (5 bases each). V dropped 3 bases and J dropped 11 bases, with 25 bases sitting between them. This CDR3 has 16 amino acids. CDR3 sequence: CASSFVAGWGNNEQYF. The DNA for the CDR3 is TGTGCCAGCAGTTTTGTAGCCGGTTGGGGGAACAATGAGCAGTACTTC.

The chain couples TRBV20-1 to TRBJ2-1; 7 bases match TRBD2. This CDR3 is 13 amino acids long. CDR1 and CDR2 (germline): DFQATT, SNEGSKA (reference sequence). V dropped 1 base and J dropped 6; count of bases not matched to a gene: 3. CDR3 DNA: TGCAGTGCTAGAGCGGGGGGATCCAATGAGCAGTTCTTC. This encodes CSARAGGSNEQFF.

This clonotype has ten or more counts. The chain has TRBV3-1 and TRBJ1-1; 8 nucleotides line up with TRBD1. This CDR3 contains 15 residues. J lost 4 bases, V lost 4 bases, and 8 bases had no gene match. Germline CDR1 is LGHDT and CDR2 is YNNKEL (reference sequence). The CDR3 DNA is TGTGCCAGCAGCCCCTGGACAGGGTTGAGCACTGAAGCTTTCTTT. Amino acid sequence: CASSPWTGLSTEAFF.

The chain employs TRBV3-1 and TRBJ2-1, with D possibly being TRBD1 (6 bases). Germline assignment: CDR1 LGHDT and CDR2 YNNKEL (reference sequence). The CDR3 is made up of 14 amino acids. Trimming took off 6 bases at V and 15 bases at J, with 24 bases between the two ends. The CDR3 DNA follows: TGTGCCAGCAGTTCCCAAGGGGGACCGTCAACCTGGTTCTTC. Encoded protein: CASSSQGGPSTWFF.

The CDR3 is CASSLATSYRAYLETQYF. In DNA, the CDR3 is TGTGCCAGCAGCTTGGCCACTTCATACAGGGCTTACCTAGAGACCCAGTACTTC. The J gene is TRBJ2-5, the V gene TRBV5-5; tentatively, D is TRBD1 (6 bases). Trimming stripped 0 bases from V and 4 bases from J, with 22 bases between. This CDR3 has 18 residues. Looked up from germline, CDR1 is SGHKS and CDR2 is YYEKEE (reference sequence). The full variable domain, in which reference TRBV5-5 and TRBJ2-5 provide the parts outside the CDR3, is DAGVTQSPTHLIKTRGQQVTLRCSPISGHKSVSWYQQVLGQGPQFIFQYYEKEERGRGNFPDRFSARQFPNYSSELNVNALLLGDSALYLCASSLATSYRAYLETQYFGPGTRLLVL.

The V call is TRBV13, the J call TRBJ2-5; no clear D gene. The germline V gene encodes CDR1 PRHDT and CDR2 FYEKMQ (reference sequence). The CDR3 covers 12 residues. V was cut by 5 bases and J by 8 bases, with 12 bases left in between. Written as DNA, the CDR3 is TGTGCCAGCAGCCAAGAGCCGGGTACCCAGTACTTC. Encoded protein: CASSQEPGTQYF.

The J gene is TRBJ2-1, the V gene TRBV20-1; D ambiguous. The V end was cut by 1 base, the J end by 5 bases, with 12 bases between. CDR1 is DFQATT, CDR2 SNEGSKA, per germline (reference sequence). This CDR3 region has 14 residues. The CDR3 loop is CSARVPATDNEQFF. The CDR3 nucleotides are TGCAGTGCTAGAGTCCCGGCTACCGACAATGAGCAGTTCTTC.

The sample holds a few counts of this clonotype. The chain joins TRBV11-2 to TRBJ2-7, with D perhaps matching TRBD1 or TRBD2 (5 bases each). This CDR3 region has 15 residues. Trimming shortened V by 1 base and J by 0 bases, and 10 bases separated the two germline ends. Germline values: CDR1 SGHAT, CDR2 FQNNGV. CDR3 protein: CASSLGPGTSYEQYF. Written as DNA, the CDR3 is TGTGCCAGCAGCTTAGGGCCAGGGACCTCCTACGAGCAGTACTTC.

The CDR3 DNA is TGTGCCAGCAGCCAAGCCCAGGGGGCTCAGCCCCAGCATTTT. Translated, it gives CASSQAQGAQPQHF. V usage is TRBV3-1 and J usage is TRBJ1-5; 8 bases agree with TRBD1. The germline V gene encodes CDR1 LGHDT and CDR2 YNNKEL (reference sequence). The ends lost 1 base at V and 6 bases at J; junction bases unmatched: 2. The length of the CDR3 is 14 residues.

The chain uses TRBV7-2 and TRBJ2-2; D may be TRBD2 (6 bases). Germline loops: CDR1 SGHTA, CDR2 FQGNSA. There are 15 residues in the CDR3. V was clipped by 3 bases and J by 4 bases, with 12 bases between them. The chain's CDR3 is CASSFGTRVTGELFF. The CDR3, as DNA: TGTGCCAGCAGCTTCGGGACTCGCGTCACCGGGGAGCTGTTTTTT. The full variable domain, in which reference TRBV7-2 and TRBJ2-2 provide the parts outside the CDR3, is GAGVSQSPSNKVTEKGKDVELRCDPISGHTALYWYRQSLGQGLEFLIYFQGNSAPDKSGLPSDRFSAERTGGSVSTLTIQRTQQEDSAVYLCASSFGTRVTGELFFGEGSRLTVL.

This clonotype was observed a few times. The chain uses TRBV7-9 and TRBJ2-1; the D gene is possibly TRBD2 (6 bases). V lost 0 bases to trimming and J lost 3 bases, with 15 bases between them. This CDR3 comprises 17 residues. Per the germline V gene, CDR1 is SEHNR and CDR2 is FQNEAQ (reference sequence). The CDR3 sequence is CASSLARGSEIYNEQFF. The CDR3 coding sequence is TGTGCCAGCAGCTTAGCGCGGGGTAGCGAAATCTACAATGAGCAGTTCTTC. Filled out from reference TRBV7-9 and TRBJ2-1, the complete variable domain reads DTGVSQNPRHKITKRGQNVTFRCDPISEHNRLYWYRQTLGQGPEFLTYFQNEAQLEKSRLLSDRFSAERPKGSFSTLEIQRTEQGDSAMYLCASSLARGSEIYNEQFFGPGTRLTVL.